This TCR beta chain emerged from a study of OX40 agonist ivuxolimab in advanced cancers. The ends lost 4 bases at V and 5 bases at J; junction bases unmatched: 5. Germline values: CDR1 SNHLY, CDR2 FYNNEI. The CDR3 length is 14 residues. Only in-frame clones appear in the TCRdb table, and some are missing; sequencing was by immunoSEQ multiplex PCR. The table shows fewer than 95,000 clones, with about 90% occurring only once. The sequencing here drew on CD4+ or CD8+ T cells sorted from blood, taken in a trial of the OX40 agonist ivuxolimab. The TCR sequence derives from an adult with an advanced solid tumor such as melanoma, head and neck, liver or kidney cancer. The chain carries TRBV2 and TRBJ1-5, with 7 bases that match TRBD1. CDR3 sequence (DNA): TGTGCCAGCAGTGCCCGGGACAGCTATCAGCCCCAGCATTTT. Translating it yields CASSARDSYQPQHF. The whole variable domain, filled in from reference TRBV2 and TRBJ1-5, reads EPEVTQTPSHQVTQMGQEVILRCVPISNHLYFYWYRQILGQKVEFLVSFYNNEISEKSEIFDDQFSVERPDGSNFTLKIRSTKLEDSAMYFCASSARDSYQPQHFGDGTRLSIL.